This TCR beta chain was recorded in a study of yellow fever vaccine responses in identical twins. Findings and caveats of the study: Twins reportedly appeared to share part of their vaccine T cell response while keeping part individual.

TCRdb reprocessed the RT-PCR reads via MiXCR and lists one record per CDR3 protein. There are some 23,000 distinct CDR3 sequences in the sample; 77% occur only once, and about 4.8% lies in the top ten. This clonotype appeared a few times. No antigen is known for it. CDR1 is LGHNA, CDR2 YNFKEQ, per germline. This CDR3 is built from 14 residues. Trimming took 6 bases from V and 6 from J; bases not matched to a gene: 4. The chain recombines TRBV4-2 with TRBJ1-6; 8 bases fit TRBD1. This material consisted of T cells from blood (PBMCs), unsorted or a sorted subset (not recorded which), taken before or after yellow fever vaccination (not recorded which). The receptor was isolated from a woman aged 18-30 years who received the yellow fever vaccine. The CDR3, as DNA: TGTGCCAGCAGGCCGGGACAGGCTAATTCACCCCTCCACTTT. This sequence encodes CASRPGQANSPLHF.